What follows are 12 T cell receptor beta chains derived from one specimen sequenced in a study of T cell changes during pregnancy in multiple sclerosis. Sequenced by immunoSEQ multiplex PCR; TCRdb stores in-frame clones only, minus some. Of 95,000 to 150,000 clones in the sample, 90% to 95% are singletons; the top ten hold roughly 5.7%. The sample in question was peripheral blood, obtained before pregnancy. These TCRs come from a female donor with multiple sclerosis, enrolled in a pregnancy study.

The CDR3 bases are TGTGCCAGCAGTGAACGCGGGGAATGGGGCTACACCTTC. Translating it yields CASSERGEWGYTF. The gene calls are TRBV2 and TRBJ1-2; D remains unclear. CDR3 length: 13 residues. Germline V lookup: CDR1 SNHLY, CDR2 FYNNEI. V was clipped by 2 bases and J by 8 bases, with 12 bases between them.

The rearrangement joins TRBV18 to TRBJ2-3, with 8 bases identical to TRBD2. The germline CDR1 and CDR2 sequences are KGHSH and LQKENI. The CDR3 length is 17 residues. Trimming removed 4 bases from V and 2 bases from J; junction bases left unmatched: 11. The CDR3 bases are TGTGCCAGCTCACTCTTCCCTAATAGCGGGGCCACAGATACGCAGTATTTT. Amino acid sequence: CASSLFPNSGATDTQYF.

The chain uses TRBV28 and TRBJ1-1; tentative D call: TRBD1 (5 bases). This CDR3 has 15 amino acids. V was cut by 5 bases and J by 4 bases, with 17 bases left in between. Germline CDR1 MDHEN, CDR2 SYDVKM. In DNA, the CDR3 is TGTGCCAGCAGTGCCCCAACGAAGGGGCCCACTGAAGCTTTCTTT. Amino acids: CASSAPTKGPTEAFF. Full variable domain (remainder filled in from reference TRBV28 and TRBJ1-1): DVKVTQSSRYLVKRTGEKVFLECVQDMDHENMFWYRQDPGLGLRLIYFSYDVKMKEKGDIPEGYSVSREKKERFSLILESASTNQTSMYLCASSAPTKGPTEAFFGQGTRLTVV.

This clone was recorded once. CDR3 DNA: TGTGCCAGCAGCCAAGGGCCCGGGACTGGACTGTACGAGCAGTACTTC. Translating gives CASSQGPGTGLYEQYF. The chain carries TRBV14 and TRBJ2-7; tentative D call: TRBD2 (6 bases). Germline V CDR1 and CDR2: SGHDN, FVKESK. Between the trimmed V and J ends, which lost 1 base and 4 bases, there was a span of 17 bases. The length of the CDR3 is 16 residues.

The chain joins TRBV27 to TRBJ2-7; a possible D gene is TRBD2 (5 bases). Trimming removed 10 bases from V and 7 bases from J, with 26 bases in between. CDR3 length: 15 residues. Germline loops: CDR1 MNHEY, CDR2 SMNVEV (reference sequence). Here the CDR3 DNA reads TGTGCCACTAGCCCCCGTTGGGCCGACCTTTTAGAGCAGTACTTC. Protein product: CATSPRWADLLEQYF.

V gene TRBV7-8 combines with J gene TRBJ2-2; D remains ambiguous. This CDR3 is 11 amino acids long. CDR1 is SGHVS and CDR2 is FQNEAQ in the germline V gene. V was pared by 6 bases and J by 5 bases, with 4 bases between. The DNA for the CDR3 is TGTGCCAGCAGTCTTACCGGGGAGCTGTTTTTT. It yields the protein CASSLTGELFF.

The rearrangement joins TRBV18 to TRBJ2-1, with 10 nucleotides matching TRBD1. The CDR3 consists of 14 residues. The trim removed 6 bases at V and 7 bases at J, leaving 6 bases unmatched. CDR1 is KGHSH and CDR2 is LQKENI in the germline V gene. The DNA of the CDR3 is TGTGCCAGCTCGCGCGGGACAGGGGTTAATGAGCAGTTCTTC. Protein sequence: CASSRGTGVNEQFF.

This chain uses TRBV27 with TRBJ1-5; no firm D call. The V end was cut by 7 bases, the J end by 2 bases, with 6 bases between. Germline CDR1 and CDR2: MNHEY and SMNVEV (reference sequence). The CDR3 totals 12 residues. CDR3 DNA sequence: TGTGCCAGCAAGCGTGGCAATCAGCCCCAGCATTTT. Protein sequence: CASKRGNQPQHF.

This sequence joins TRBV2 and TRBJ1-4; 12 bases fit TRBD1. This CDR3 spans 17 amino acids. The V gene end was trimmed by 5 bases and the J gene end by 0 bases; junction bases not matched to a gene: 4. The germline V gene has CDR1 SNHLY and CDR2 FYNNEI. CDR3 DNA sequence: TGTGCCAGCAGTTGGGACAGGGGGCTTGCAACTAATGAAAAACTGTTTTTT. Translation: CASSWDRGLATNEKLFF. Looking up the rest from reference TRBV2 and TRBJ1-4 gives the full variable domain: EPEVTQTPSHQVTQMGQEVILRCVPISNHLYFYWYRQILGQKVEFLVSFYNNEISEKSEIFDDQFSVERPDGSNFTLKIRSTKLEDSAMYFCASSWDRGLATNEKLFFGSGTQLSVL.

The chain couples TRBV19 to TRBJ2-1; TRBD2 aligns across 12 bases. The CDR3 totals 15 residues. The germline V gene encodes CDR1 LNHDA and CDR2 SQIVND (reference sequence). V gave up 5 bases and J gave up 10 bases; unmatched junction bases: 9. The CDR3 DNA is TGTGCCAGTAGTGCGCTAGCGGGGGGGTCGTGGGAGCAGTTCTTC. Its protein product is CASSALAGGSWEQFF.

This chain joins TRBV7-9 and TRBJ2-5; TRBD2 might be the D (6 bases). The CDR3 extends over 16 amino acids. Trimming shortened V by 5 bases and J by 2 bases, and 18 bases separated the two germline ends. The germline CDR1 and CDR2 sequences are SEHNR and FQNEAQ (reference sequence). The CDR3 reads CASSINSRGRQETQYF. The CDR3 DNA sequence: TGTGCCAGCAGCATCAATTCTCGGGGGAGACAAGAGACCCAGTACTTC.

This clone was detected only once. The rearrangement joins TRBV9 to TRBJ2-7, with 9 positions matching TRBD1. V was pared by 4 bases and J by 5 bases, with 10 bases of the junction left unmatched. There are 15 residues in the CDR3. Germline CDR1 SGDLS, CDR2 YYNGEE. The CDR3 is CASSSSGTGYDEQYF. In DNA form, the CDR3 reads TGTGCCAGCAGCTCCTCCGGGACAGGGTACGACGAGCAGTACTTC.